The T cell receptor beta chain described here comes from a study of blood T cell repertoires in COVID-19. The germline V gene encodes CDR1 SGHRS and CDR2 YFSETQ. This CDR3 has 16 amino acids. V was clipped by 4 bases and J by 9 bases; unmatched bases: 14. As originally analysed: Amplification from reference gene primers served as the basis for estimated nucleated cell counts. Assay: immunoSEQ multiplex PCR; the TCRdb copy retains only in-frame clones and omits some. The V and J calls and clone size were taken over from that table, and D and trimming were inferred from the DNA. The data show around 200,000 clones, with approximately 83% seen just once and about 2.6% held by the top ten.

Sequences were obtained from peripheral blood. This TCR was recovered from a human donor with acute or convalescent COVID-19. The donor label of this sample is uncertain. This sequence joins TRBV5-1 and TRBJ1-5, with 9 bases lining up with TRBD1. CDR3 sequence reads: CASSDHRGPLERPQHF. CDR3 DNA sequence: TGCGCCAGCAGCGACCACAGGGGGCCCCTTGAAAGGCCCCAGCATTTT.